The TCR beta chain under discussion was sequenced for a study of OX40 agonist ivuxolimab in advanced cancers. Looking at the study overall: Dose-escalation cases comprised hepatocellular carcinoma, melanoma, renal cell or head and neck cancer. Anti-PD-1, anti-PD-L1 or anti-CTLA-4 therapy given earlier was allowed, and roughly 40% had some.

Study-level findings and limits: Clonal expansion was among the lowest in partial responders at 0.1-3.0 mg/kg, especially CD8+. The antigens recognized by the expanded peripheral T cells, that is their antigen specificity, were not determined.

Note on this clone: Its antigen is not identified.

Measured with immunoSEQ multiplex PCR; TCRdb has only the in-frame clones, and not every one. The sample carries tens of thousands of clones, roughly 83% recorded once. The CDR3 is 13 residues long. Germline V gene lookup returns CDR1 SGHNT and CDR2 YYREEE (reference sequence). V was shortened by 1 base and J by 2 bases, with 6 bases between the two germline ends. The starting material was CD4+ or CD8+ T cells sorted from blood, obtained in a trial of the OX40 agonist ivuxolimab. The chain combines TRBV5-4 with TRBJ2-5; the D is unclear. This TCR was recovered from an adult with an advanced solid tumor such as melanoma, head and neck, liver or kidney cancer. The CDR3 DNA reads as TGTGCCAGCAGCTTGAGGCTGCAAGAGACCCAGTACTTC. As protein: CASSLRLQETQYF.